These T cell receptor beta chains were read from a single sample in a study of T cell responses to AZD1222 COVID-19 vaccine. The method was immunoSEQ multiplex PCR; TCRdb's version includes in-frame clones alone and lacks a portion of them. The repertoire holds approximately 46,000 clones, with about 90% as singletons. Here the sequenced sample was peripheral blood, taken 28 days after the second AZD1222 dose. The receptors derive from an adult who received the AZD1222 COVID-19 vaccine. Both conserved end residues are part of each CDR3. The order of the fields is V gene, J gene, CDR3 protein.

V gene: TRBV7-2
J gene: TRBJ2-3
CDR3 protein: CASSPNPWDTQYF

V gene: TRBV7-2
J gene: TRBJ2-7
CDR3 protein: CASSLGWDYSYEQYF

V gene: TRBV7-2
J gene: TRBJ1-4
CDR3 protein: CASSLFGMGEKLFF

V gene: TRBV6-6
J gene: TRBJ1-6
CDR3 protein: CASSPGGGRYSPLHF

V gene: TRBV10-3
J gene: TRBJ1-1
CDR3 protein: CAISESTAGANTEAFF

V gene: TRBV27
J gene: TRBJ1-2
CDR3 protein: CASSLSAGGDYGYTF

V gene: TRBV19
J gene: TRBJ2-5
CDR3 protein: CASSISGAITQETQYF

V gene: TRBV16
J gene: TRBJ2-7
CDR3 protein: CASSQWGQGARYEQYF

V gene: TRBV5-5
J gene: TRBJ2-1
CDR3 protein: CASSGGLYNEQFF

V gene: TRBV29-1
J gene: TRBJ2-7
CDR3 protein: CSVHLAVRGYEQYF

V gene: TRBV7-2
J gene: TRBJ2-7
CDR3 protein: CASSSQTGAYEQYF

V gene: TRBV6-6
J gene: TRBJ2-5
CDR3 protein: CASSYRQREETQYF

V gene: TRBV5-1
J gene: TRBJ2-3
CDR3 protein: CASSLDLPLTDTQYF

V gene: TRBV28
J gene: TRBJ2-1
CDR3 protein: CASSLRRGGYNEQFF

V gene: TRBV5-1
J gene: TRBJ2-7
CDR3 protein: CASSRGESVLYWVYEQYF

V gene: TRBV24-1
J gene: TRBJ2-2
CDR3 protein: CATSDLAESTGELFF

V gene: TRBV19
J gene: TRBJ2-2
CDR3 protein: CASSSRGLPYGELFF

V gene: TRBV27
J gene: TRBJ1-6
CDR3 protein: CASSRYEADLIYNSPLHF

V gene: TRBV29-1
J gene: TRBJ1-1
CDR3 protein: CSVEGRMNTEAFF

V gene: TRBV5-4
J gene: TRBJ2-7
CDR3 protein: CASSVLAGIYEQYF

V gene: TRBV7-9
J gene: TRBJ2-3
CDR3 protein: CASSSPGLAGVTDTQYF

V gene: TRBV7-9
J gene: TRBJ1-1
CDR3 protein: CASSFVGEGTEAFF

V gene: TRBV7-2
J gene: TRBJ2-3
CDR3 protein: CASSLARASGRALWATDTQYF

V gene: TRBV6-6
J gene: TRBJ2-7
CDR3 protein: CASSYGGTYEQYF

V gene: TRBV2
J gene: TRBJ2-7
CDR3 protein: CASSEQGLYEQYF

V gene: TRBV20-1
J gene: TRBJ1-1
CDR3 protein: CSASNGALNTEAFF

V gene: TRBV6-5
J gene: TRBJ2-7
CDR3 protein: CASSYAGTGGDEQYF

V gene: TRBV18
J gene: TRBJ2-7
CDR3 protein: CASSPTSGRYEQYF

V gene: TRBV19
J gene: TRBJ1-2
CDR3 protein: CASSIVTEYGYTF

V gene: TRBV10-3
J gene: TRBJ1-6
CDR3 protein: CAISESVGGYSPLHF

V gene: TRBV30
J gene: TRBJ2-7
CDR3 protein: CAWKGQGAREQYF

V gene: TRBV4-3
J gene: TRBJ1-1
CDR3 protein: CASSQDIGTGMATEAFF

V gene: TRBV28
J gene: TRBJ2-7
CDR3 protein: CASISAGAPYEQYF

V gene: TRBV6-1
J gene: TRBJ1-5
CDR3 protein: CASSEYRQNQPQHF

V gene: TRBV5-1
J gene: TRBJ1-4
CDR3 protein: CASSPTAGNEKLFF

V gene: TRBV2
J gene: TRBJ1-2
CDR3 protein: CASSWTGGLYGYTF

V gene: TRBV9
J gene: TRBJ1-6
CDR3 protein: CASSVAGTGGSPLHF

V gene: TRBV25-1
J gene: TRBJ1-2
CDR3 protein: CASSEQGKGNGYTF

V gene: TRBV4-3
J gene: TRBJ2-5
CDR3 protein: CASSQDLGGQGETQYF

V gene: TRBV19
J gene: TRBJ2-3
CDR3 protein: CASRTLATDTQYF

V gene: TRBV30
J gene: TRBJ2-7
CDR3 protein: CAWSLLGEQYF

V gene: TRBV7-9
J gene: TRBJ1-2
CDR3 protein: CASSLFPDRGQYGYTF

V gene: TRBV18
J gene: TRBJ1-4
CDR3 protein: CASSPVPGQRRTNEKLFF

V gene: TRBV28
J gene: TRBJ2-5
CDR3 protein: CASRFLSDLAGGQETQYF

V gene: TRBV10-3
J gene: TRBJ1-1
CDR3 protein: CAISAIANTEAFF

V gene: TRBV7-8
J gene: TRBJ2-1
CDR3 protein: CASSLVWGTAVDEQFF

V gene: TRBV5-1
J gene: TRBJ1-5
CDR3 protein: CASSLTGQRNQPQHF

V gene: TRBV9
J gene: TRBJ1-1
CDR3 protein: CASSALGNTEAFF

V gene: TRBV19
J gene: TRBJ2-5
CDR3 protein: CASSPSRGGETQYF

V gene: TRBV5-1
J gene: TRBJ1-1
CDR3 protein: CASSPGQQNTEAFF

V gene: TRBV10-3
J gene: TRBJ2-4
CDR3 protein: CAISDRDREFKNIQYF

V gene: TRBV10-3
J gene: TRBJ2-3
CDR3 protein: CAIRERGITDTQYF

V gene: TRBV2
J gene: TRBJ2-7
CDR3 protein: CASSGATGSDEQYF

V gene: TRBV3-1/TRBV3-2
J gene: TRBJ2-7
CDR3 protein: CASSQVRHEQYF

V gene: TRBV29-1
J gene: TRBJ1-2
CDR3 protein: CSGGDDYGYTF

V gene: TRBV10-3
J gene: TRBJ2-3
CDR3 protein: CAITIASTDTQYF

V gene: TRBV19
J gene: TRBJ1-5
CDR3 protein: CASTGISNQPQHF